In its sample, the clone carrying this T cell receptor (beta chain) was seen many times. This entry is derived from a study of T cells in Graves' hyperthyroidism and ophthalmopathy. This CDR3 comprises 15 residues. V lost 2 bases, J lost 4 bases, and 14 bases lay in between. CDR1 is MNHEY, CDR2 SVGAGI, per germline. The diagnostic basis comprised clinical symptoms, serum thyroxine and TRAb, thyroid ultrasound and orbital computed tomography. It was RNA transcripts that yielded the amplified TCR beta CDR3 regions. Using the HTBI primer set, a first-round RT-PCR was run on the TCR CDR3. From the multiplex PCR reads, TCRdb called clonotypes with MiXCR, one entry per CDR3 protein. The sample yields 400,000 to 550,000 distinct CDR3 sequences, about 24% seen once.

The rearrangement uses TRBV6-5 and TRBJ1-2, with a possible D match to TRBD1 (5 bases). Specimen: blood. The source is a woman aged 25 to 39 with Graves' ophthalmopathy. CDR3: CASSYRGGGIYGYTF. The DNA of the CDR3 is TGTGCCAGCAGTTACCGGGGCGGGGGTATCTATGGCTACACCTTC.